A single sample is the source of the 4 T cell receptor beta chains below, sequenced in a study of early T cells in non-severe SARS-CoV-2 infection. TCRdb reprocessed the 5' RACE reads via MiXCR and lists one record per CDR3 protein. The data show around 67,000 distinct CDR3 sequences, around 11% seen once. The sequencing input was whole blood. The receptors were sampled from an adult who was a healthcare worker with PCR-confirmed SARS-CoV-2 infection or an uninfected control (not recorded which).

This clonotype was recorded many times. This CDR3 reads CASSYSGANVLTF. CDR3 in DNA: TGTGCCAGCAGTTACTCTGGGGCCAACGTCCTGACTTTC. The chain employs TRBV25-1 and TRBJ2-6; unclear D gene. This CDR3 comprises 13 residues. Germline V gene data show CDR1 as MGHDK and CDR2 as SYGVNS. With 5 bases removed from V and 0 bases from J, the gap between germline ends came to 2 bases.

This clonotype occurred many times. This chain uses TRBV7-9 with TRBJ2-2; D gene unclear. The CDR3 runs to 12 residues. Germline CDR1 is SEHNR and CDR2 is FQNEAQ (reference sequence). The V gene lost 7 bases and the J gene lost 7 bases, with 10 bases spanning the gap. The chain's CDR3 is CASTPLDGELFF. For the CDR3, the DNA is TGTGCCAGCACACCACTGGACGGGGAGCTGTTTTTT.

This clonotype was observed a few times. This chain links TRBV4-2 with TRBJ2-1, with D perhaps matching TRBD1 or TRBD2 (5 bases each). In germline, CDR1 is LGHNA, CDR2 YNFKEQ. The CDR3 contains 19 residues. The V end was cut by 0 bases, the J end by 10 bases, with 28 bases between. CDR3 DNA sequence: TGTGCCAGCAGCCAAGATCTGGCCGGGGACGACGTACTTTTGCGGGAGCAGTTCTTC. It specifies CASSQDLAGDDVLLREQFF.

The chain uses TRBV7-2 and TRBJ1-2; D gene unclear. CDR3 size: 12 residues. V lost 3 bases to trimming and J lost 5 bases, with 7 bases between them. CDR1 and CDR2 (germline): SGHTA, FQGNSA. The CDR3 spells CASSLGEYGYTF. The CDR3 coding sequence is TGTGCCAGCAGCTTGGGAGAGTATGGCTACACCTTC.